This T cell receptor (beta chain) was obtained from a study of cytomegalovirus exposure and HLA in healthy donors. Study-wide points: Investigators reported fewer than 200 TCR beta chains as tied to cytomegalovirus. TCR beta V- and J-gene trimming was later associated with a missense DCLRE1C variant. Most CMV-associated TCR beta chains appeared HLA-restricted in a later analysis.

The CDR3 is made up of 15 amino acids. Germline V gene lookup returns CDR1 MRHNA and CDR2 SNTAGT. J gave up 7 bases and V 0 bases, and 5 bases lay outside the gene matches. This clone appeared many times. The antigen is unknown. PCR involved 60 Vbeta and 13 Jbeta primers. Using immunoSEQ multiplex PCR, the repertoire was profiled, and TCRdb retains in-frame clones only, with some absent. The table has approximately 160,000 clones, 60% to 85% seen once. V gene TRBV6-4 combines with J gene TRBJ2-1; 8 positions agree with TRBD1. Sequencing used PBMCs. The receptor was isolated from a male donor in good health and CMV-seropositive. Here the CDR3 DNA reads TGTGCCAGCAGTGACTCTGAGACAGGGGTTAATGAGCAGTTCTTC. The encoded protein is CASSDSETGVNEQFF.